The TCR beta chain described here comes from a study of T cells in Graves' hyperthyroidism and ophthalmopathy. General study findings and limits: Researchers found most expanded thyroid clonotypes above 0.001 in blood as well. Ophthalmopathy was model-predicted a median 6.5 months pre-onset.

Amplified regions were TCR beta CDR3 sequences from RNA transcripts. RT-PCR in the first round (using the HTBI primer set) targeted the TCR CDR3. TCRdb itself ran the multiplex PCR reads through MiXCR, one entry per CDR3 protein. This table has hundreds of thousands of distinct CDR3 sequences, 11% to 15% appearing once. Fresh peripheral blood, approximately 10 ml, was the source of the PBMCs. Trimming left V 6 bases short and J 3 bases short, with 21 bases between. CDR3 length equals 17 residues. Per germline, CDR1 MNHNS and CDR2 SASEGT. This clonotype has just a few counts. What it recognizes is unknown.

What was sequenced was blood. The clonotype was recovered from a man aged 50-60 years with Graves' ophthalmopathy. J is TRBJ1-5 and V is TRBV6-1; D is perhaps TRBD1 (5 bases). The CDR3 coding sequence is TGTGCCAGCAGAGCGGATTTTTGGGGGGGGAACAATCAGCCCCAGCATTTT. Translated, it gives CASRADFWGGNNQPQHF.